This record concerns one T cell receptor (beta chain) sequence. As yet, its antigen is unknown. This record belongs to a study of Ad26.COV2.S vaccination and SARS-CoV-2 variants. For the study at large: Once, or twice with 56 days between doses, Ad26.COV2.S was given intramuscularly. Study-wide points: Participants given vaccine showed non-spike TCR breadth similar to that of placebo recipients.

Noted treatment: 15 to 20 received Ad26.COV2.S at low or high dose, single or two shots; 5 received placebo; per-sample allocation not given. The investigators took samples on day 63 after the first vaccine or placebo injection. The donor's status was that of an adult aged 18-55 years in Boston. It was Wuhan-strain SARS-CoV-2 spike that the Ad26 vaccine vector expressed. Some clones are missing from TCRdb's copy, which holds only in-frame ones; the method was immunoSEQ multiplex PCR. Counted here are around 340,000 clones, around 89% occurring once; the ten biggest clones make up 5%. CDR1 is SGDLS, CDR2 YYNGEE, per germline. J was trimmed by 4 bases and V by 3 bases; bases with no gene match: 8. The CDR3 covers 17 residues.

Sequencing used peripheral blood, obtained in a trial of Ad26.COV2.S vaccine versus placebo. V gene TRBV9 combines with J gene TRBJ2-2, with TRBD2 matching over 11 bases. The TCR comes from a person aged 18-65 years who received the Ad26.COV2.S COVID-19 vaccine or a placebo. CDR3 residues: CASSAHSGREFTGELFF. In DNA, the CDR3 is TGTGCCAGCAGCGCCCATAGCGGGAGGGAATTCACCGGGGAGCTGTTTTTT.